Listed below are T cell receptor beta chains from one sample, sequenced in a study of T cell changes during pregnancy in multiple sclerosis. Using immunoSEQ multiplex PCR, the repertoire was profiled, and TCRdb retains in-frame clones only, with some absent. The sample holds tens of thousands of clones, just under 90% seen once. The source material was peripheral blood from another person, used as feeder cells. The source of these receptors is a human donor whose cells served as feeder cells for cultures in a pregnancy study. Both conserved end residues are part of each CDR3. Fields, in order: V gene, D gene, clone size, J gene, CDR3 protein, CDR3 DNA. The D gene is left open where the match is weak. A clone size is listed for some rows: how often the clone was seen (once, few, many), or a class if it is expanded.

V gene: TRBV7-2; D gene: NA; clone size: once; J gene: TRBJ2-1; CDR3 protein: CASSLFGGSSYNEQFF; CDR3 DNA: TGTGCCAGCAGCCTCTTCGGGGGAAGCTCCTACAATGAGCAGTTCTTC
V gene: TRBV6-5; D gene: NA; clone size: NA; J gene: TRBJ1-2; CDR3 protein: CASSYLQGPGYGYTF; CDR3 DNA: TGTGCCAGCAGTTACCTCCAGGGGCCGGGCTATGGCTACACCTTC
V gene: TRBV7-9; D gene: NA; clone size: NA; J gene: TRBJ2-7; CDR3 protein: CASSAPGLISYEQYF; CDR3 DNA: TGTGCCAGCAGCGCACCGGGACTCATCTCCTACGAGCAGTACTTC
V gene: TRBV7-2; D gene: NA; clone size: NA; J gene: TRBJ1-1; CDR3 protein: CASKKPGNTEAFF; CDR3 DNA: TGTGCCAGCAAAAAGCCCGGGAACACTGAAGCTTTCTTT
V gene: TRBV28; D gene: NA; clone size: NA; J gene: TRBJ2-2; CDR3 protein: CASRSQGTSGELFF; CDR3 DNA: TGTGCCAGCAGAAGCCAAGGGACTTCCGGGGAGCTGTTTTTT
V gene: TRBV2; D gene: NA; clone size: NA; J gene: TRBJ1-2; CDR3 protein: CASSLHVDGYTF; CDR3 DNA: TGTGCCAGCAGCTTACACGTGGATGGCTACACCTTC
V gene: TRBV10-1; D gene: NA; clone size: NA; J gene: TRBJ1-1; CDR3 protein: CASSSDRQIQAFF; CDR3 DNA: TGCGCCAGCAGCTCAGACAGGCAAATCCAAGCTTTCTTT
V gene: TRBV7-2; D gene: TRBD2; clone size: NA; J gene: TRBJ2-7; CDR3 protein: CASSLGLAGDRAYEQYF; CDR3 DNA: TGTGCCAGCAGCCTCGGACTAGCGGGAGATCGGGCCTACGAGCAGTACTTC
V gene: TRBV5-4; D gene: NA; clone size: NA; J gene: TRBJ2-2; CDR3 protein: CASFRGGTGELFF; CDR3 DNA: TGTGCCAGCTTCAGGGGGGGCACCGGGGAGCTGTTTTTT
V gene: TRBV30; D gene: NA; clone size: NA; J gene: TRBJ1-5; CDR3 protein: CAWSESNQPQHF; CDR3 DNA: TGTGCCTGGAGTGAGAGCAATCAGCCCCAGCATTTT